The text below deals with one TCR beta chain. It lacks a known antigen. The input lacks base qualities; no much larger clone sits a single base away. Survey-level sequencing on the immunoSEQ platform was used to profile the TCR beta chain repertoires. For the original study's pipeline: CDR3 amino acid length spectratypes and V-J pairing frequencies were compared, and repertoire diversity was measured with the inverse Simpson index. To annotate clonotypes specific to SARS-CoV-2, CMV, influenza A and EBV, TCR beta CDR3 sequences were compared against VDJdb. TCRdb provides this immuneACCESS table in a form limited to in-frame rearrangements. Some clones are lacking; in checked studies, under half of them reflect an unresolved V gene, and why the rest are absent is not known. The V and J calls and clone size are taken from that table; D and trimming were inferred from the DNA. This sample has tens of thousands of clones in its table, and over 85% of those were observed once. The top ten clones comprise approximately 4.4% of the sample.

The sample comes from a study (dated by TCRdb to 2022 to 2024). General conclusions and limits of the study: According to the authors, more investigation is needed, including longitudinal sampling and evaluation of a control group.

The CDR3, from cysteine to phenylalanine, totals 16 residues. The read is trimmed to its CDR3 DNA, 48 bases read in frame from base 1. V gives up 0 bases and J gives up 5 bases, and the segment between their germline ends measures 17 bases. The germline V gene gives CDR1 as SGDLS and CDR2 as YYNGEE. PBMCs were isolated from peripheral blood, and genomic DNA from unsorted PBMCs was used for TCR beta sequencing. The source is a man in his forties with rheumatoid arthritis. Sequencing was done on a sample of PBMCs. Recombination joined TRBV9 with TRBJ1-1; the D region possibly corresponds to TRBD1 (6 bases align). The nucleotide sequence reads as follows: TGTGCCAGCAGCGTAGAGTCCGGGGGGCGTAATACTGAAGCTTTCTTT. Its translation is CASSVESGGRNTEAFF.